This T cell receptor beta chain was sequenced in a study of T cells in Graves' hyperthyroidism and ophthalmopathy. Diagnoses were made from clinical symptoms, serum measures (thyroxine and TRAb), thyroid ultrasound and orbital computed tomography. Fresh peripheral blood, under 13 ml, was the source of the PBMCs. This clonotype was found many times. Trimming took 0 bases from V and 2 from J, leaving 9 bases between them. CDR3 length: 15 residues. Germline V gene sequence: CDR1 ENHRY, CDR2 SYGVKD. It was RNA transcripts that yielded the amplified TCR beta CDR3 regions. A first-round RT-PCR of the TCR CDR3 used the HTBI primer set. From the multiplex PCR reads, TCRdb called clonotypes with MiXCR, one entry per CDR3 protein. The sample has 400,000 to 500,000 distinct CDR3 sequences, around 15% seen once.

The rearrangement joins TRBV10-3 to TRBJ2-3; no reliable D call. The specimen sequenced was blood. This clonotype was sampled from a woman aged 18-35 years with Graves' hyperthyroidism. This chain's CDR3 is CAISESKTSTDTQYF. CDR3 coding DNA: TGTGCCATCAGTGAGTCCAAAACCTCCACAGATACGCAGTATTTT.